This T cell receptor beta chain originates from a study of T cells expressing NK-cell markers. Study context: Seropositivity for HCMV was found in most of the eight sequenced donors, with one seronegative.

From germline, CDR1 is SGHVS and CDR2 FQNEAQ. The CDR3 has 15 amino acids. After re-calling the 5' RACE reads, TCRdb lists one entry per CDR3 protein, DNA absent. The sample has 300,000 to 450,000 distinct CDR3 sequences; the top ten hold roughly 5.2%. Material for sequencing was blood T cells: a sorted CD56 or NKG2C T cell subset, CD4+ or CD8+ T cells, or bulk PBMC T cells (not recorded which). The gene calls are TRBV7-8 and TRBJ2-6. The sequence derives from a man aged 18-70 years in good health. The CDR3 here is CASSLALSGANVLTF.